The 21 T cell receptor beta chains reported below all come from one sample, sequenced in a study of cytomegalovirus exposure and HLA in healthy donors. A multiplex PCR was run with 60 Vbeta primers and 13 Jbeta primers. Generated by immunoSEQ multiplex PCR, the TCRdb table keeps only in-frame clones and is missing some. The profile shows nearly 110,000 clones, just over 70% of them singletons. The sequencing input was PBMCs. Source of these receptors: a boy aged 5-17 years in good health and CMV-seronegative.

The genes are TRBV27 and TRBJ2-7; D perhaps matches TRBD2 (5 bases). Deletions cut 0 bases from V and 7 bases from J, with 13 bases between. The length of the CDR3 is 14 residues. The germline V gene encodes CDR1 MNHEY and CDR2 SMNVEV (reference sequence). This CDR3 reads CASSLSRPSGEQYF. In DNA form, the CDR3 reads TGTGCCAGCAGTTTATCCCGACCATCGGGGGAGCAGTACTTC.

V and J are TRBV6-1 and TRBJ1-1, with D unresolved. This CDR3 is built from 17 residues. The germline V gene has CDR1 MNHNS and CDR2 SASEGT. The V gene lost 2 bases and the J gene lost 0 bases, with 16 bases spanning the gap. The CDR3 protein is CASSEPELSQMNTEAFF. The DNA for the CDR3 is TGTGCCAGCAGTGAACCTGAACTGTCCCAAATGAACACTGAAGCTTTCTTT.

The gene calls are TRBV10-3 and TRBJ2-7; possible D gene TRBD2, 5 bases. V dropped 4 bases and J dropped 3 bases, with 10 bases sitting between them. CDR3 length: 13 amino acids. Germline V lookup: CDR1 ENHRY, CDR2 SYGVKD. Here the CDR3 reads CAISGEGYYEQYF. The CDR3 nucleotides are TGTGCCATCAGTGGCGAGGGTTACTACGAGCAGTACTTC.

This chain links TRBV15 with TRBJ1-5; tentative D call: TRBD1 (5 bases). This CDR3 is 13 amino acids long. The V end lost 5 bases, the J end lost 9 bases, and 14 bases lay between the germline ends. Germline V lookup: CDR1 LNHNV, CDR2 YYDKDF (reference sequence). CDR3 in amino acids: CATSFGAEPPQHF. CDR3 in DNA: TGTGCCACCAGCTTTGGGGCAGAGCCGCCCCAGCATTTT. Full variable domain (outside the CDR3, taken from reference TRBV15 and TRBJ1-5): DAMVIQNPRYQVTQFGKPVTLSCSQTLNHNVMYWYQQKSSQAPKLLFHYYDKDFNNEADTPDNFQSRRPNTSFCFLDIRSPGLGDTAMYLCATSFGAEPPQHFGDGTRLSIL.

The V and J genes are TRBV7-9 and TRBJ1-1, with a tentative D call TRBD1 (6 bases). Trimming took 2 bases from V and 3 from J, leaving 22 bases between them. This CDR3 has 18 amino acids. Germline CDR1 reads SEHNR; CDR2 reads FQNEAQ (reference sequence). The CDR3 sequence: CASSLSSVGRGRDTEAFF. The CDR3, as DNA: TGTGCCAGCAGCTTATCTAGTGTAGGGCGGGGGCGAGACACTGAAGCTTTCTTT.

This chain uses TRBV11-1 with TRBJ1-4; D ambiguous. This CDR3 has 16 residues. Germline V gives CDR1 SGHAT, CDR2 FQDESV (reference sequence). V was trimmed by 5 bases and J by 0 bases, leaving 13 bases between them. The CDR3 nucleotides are TGTGCCAGCAGCGCCAACCCAGATACAACTAATGAAAAACTGTTTTTT. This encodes CASSANPDTTNEKLFF.

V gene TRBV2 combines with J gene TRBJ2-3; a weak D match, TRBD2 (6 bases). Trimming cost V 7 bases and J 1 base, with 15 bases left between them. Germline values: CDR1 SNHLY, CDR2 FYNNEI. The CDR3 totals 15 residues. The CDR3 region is CASTLRDWGTDTQYF. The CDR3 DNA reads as TGTGCCAGCACACTCCGGGACTGGGGCACAGATACGCAGTATTTT.

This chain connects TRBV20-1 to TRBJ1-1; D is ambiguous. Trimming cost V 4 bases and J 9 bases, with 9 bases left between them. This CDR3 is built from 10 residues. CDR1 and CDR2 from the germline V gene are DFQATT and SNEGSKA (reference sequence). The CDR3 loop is CSANPGKAFF. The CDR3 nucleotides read TGCAGTGCTAACCCGGGAAAAGCTTTCTTT.

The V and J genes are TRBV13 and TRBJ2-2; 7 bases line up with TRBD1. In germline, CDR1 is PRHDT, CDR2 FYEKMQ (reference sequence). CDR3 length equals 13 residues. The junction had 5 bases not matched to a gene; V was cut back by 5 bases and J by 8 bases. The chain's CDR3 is CASSPQTGGELFF. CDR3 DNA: TGTGCCAGCAGCCCTCAGACAGGGGGGGAGCTGTTTTTT.

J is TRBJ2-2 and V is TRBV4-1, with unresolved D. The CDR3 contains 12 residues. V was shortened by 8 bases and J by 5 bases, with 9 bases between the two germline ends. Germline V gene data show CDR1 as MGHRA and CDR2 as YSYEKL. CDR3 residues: CASAGETGELFF. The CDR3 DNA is TGCGCCAGCGCCGGAGAGACCGGGGAGCTGTTTTTT.

CDR3 bases: TGCGCCAGCTGGGCCGTTAATGAAAAACTGTTTTTT. Translated: CASWAVNEKLFF. V and J are TRBV10-1 and TRBJ1-4, with D uncertain. The CDR3 covers 12 residues. Germline loops: CDR1 WNHNN, CDR2 SYGVQD (reference sequence). Trimming removed 8 bases from V and 4 bases from J, with 8 bases in between.

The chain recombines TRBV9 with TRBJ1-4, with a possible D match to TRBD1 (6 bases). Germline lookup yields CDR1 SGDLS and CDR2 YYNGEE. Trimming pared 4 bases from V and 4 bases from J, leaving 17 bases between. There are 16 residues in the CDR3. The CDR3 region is CASSTSFGTSNEKLFF. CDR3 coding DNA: TGTGCCAGCAGCACAAGCTTCGGGACAAGTAATGAAAAACTGTTTTTT. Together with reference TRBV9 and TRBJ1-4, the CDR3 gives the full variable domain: DSGVTQTPKHLITATGQRVTLRCSPRSGDLSVYWYQQSLDQGLQFLIQYYNGEERAKGNILERFSAQQFPDLHSELNLSSLELGDSALYFCASSTSFGTSNEKLFFGSGTQLSVL.

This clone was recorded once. The CDR3 DNA reads TGTGCCAGCAGCTTAGTGGGCAGTCACGAGCAGTACTTC. As protein: CASSLVGSHEQYF. This chain links TRBV7-8 with TRBJ2-7; D is unclear. This CDR3 is built from 13 residues. The germline gives CDR1 SGHVS, CDR2 FQNEAQ. Trimming pared 1 base from V and 5 bases from J, leaving 9 bases between. Drawing the rest from reference TRBV7-8 and TRBJ2-7, the complete variable domain is GAGVSQSPRYKVAKRGQDVALRCDPISGHVSLFWYQQALGQGPEFLTYFQNEAQLDKSGLPSDRFFAERPEGSVSTLKIQRTQQEDSAVYLCASSLVGSHEQYFGPGTRLTVT.

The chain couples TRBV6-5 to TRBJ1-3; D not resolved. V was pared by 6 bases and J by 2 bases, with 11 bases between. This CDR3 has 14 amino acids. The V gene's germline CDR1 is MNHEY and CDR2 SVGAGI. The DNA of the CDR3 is TGTGCCAGCAGCCGAGGAGAAACTGGAAACACCATATATTTT. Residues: CASSRGETGNTIYF.

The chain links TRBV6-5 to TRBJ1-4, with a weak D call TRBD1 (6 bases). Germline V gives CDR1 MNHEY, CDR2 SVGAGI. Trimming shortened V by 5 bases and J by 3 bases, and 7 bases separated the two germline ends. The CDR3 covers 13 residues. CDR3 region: CASSGQSNEKLFF. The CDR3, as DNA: TGTGCCAGCAGTGGACAGTCTAATGAAAAACTGTTTTTT.

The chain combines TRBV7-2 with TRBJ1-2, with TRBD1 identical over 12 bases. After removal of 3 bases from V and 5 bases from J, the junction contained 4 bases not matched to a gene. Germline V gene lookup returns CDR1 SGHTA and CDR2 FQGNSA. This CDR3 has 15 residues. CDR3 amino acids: CASSFGTGGRYGYTF. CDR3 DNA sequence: TGTGCCAGCAGCTTCGGGACAGGGGGCAGGTATGGCTACACCTTC.

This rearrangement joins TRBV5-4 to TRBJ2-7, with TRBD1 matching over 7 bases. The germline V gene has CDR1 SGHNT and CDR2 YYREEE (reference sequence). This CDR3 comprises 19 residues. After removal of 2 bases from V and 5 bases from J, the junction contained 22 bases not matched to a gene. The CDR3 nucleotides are TGTGCCAGCAGCTTCCGGTTGGGACAGTACCCCCTCCTGAGTGACGAGCAGTACTTC. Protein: CASSFRLGQYPLLSDEQYF.

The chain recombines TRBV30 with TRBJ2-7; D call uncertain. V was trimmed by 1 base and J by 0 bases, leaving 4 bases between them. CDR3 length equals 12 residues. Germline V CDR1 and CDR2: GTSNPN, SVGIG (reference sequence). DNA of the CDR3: TGTGCCTGGAGTGCAATCTCCTACGAGCAGTACTTC. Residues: CAWSAISYEQYF.

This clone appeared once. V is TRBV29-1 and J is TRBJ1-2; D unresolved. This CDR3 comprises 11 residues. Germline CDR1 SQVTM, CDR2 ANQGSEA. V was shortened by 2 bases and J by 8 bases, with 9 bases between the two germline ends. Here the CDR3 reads CSVEKGSGYTF. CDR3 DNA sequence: TGCAGCGTTGAAAAAGGTAGCGGCTACACCTTC.

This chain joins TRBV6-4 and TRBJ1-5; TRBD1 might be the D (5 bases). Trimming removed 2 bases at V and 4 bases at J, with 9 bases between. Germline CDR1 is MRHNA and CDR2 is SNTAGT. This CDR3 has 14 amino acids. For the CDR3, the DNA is TGTGCCAGCAGTGACCAGGGCTCAAATCAGCCCCAGCATTTT. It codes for CASSDQGSNQPQHF.

CDR3 residues: CAWSPGQGAYEQYF. DNA for the CDR3: TGTGCCTGGAGCCCGGGACAGGGGGCCTACGAGCAGTACTTC. The rearrangement uses TRBV30 and TRBJ2-7; 11 bases fit TRBD1. J lost 2 bases, V lost 3 bases, and 3 bases had no gene match. The CDR3 has 14 amino acids. Germline CDR1 GTSNPN, CDR2 SVGIG (reference sequence).